This T cell receptor beta chain was found in a study of T cells in women clearing cervical HPV infection. The overall study: Controls gave blood once infection was undetectable; cases at lesion identification.

Profiling relied on immunoSEQ multiplex PCR, and the TCRdb table lists in-frame clones only, not all of them. The table lists over 15,000 clones. A remark on this clone: The read stops 3 residues short of the end of the CDR3; the missing end is completed from the germline J gene.

The CDR3 loop spans 11 amino acids. V was pared by 8 bases and J by 7 bases, with 8 bases between. In germline, CDR1 is WNHNN, CDR2 SYGVQD (reference sequence). This TCR derives from a woman aged 18-70 years with a cervical HPV16 infection that either progressed to CIN3+ or cleared (not recorded which). The specimen sequenced was blood buffy coat. J is TRBJ2-2 and V is TRBV10-1; maybe TRBD2 (6 bases). CDR3 amino acids: CASGGVGELFF. The part of the CDR3 DNA that was read is TGCGCCAGCGGAGGGGTCGGGGAG.